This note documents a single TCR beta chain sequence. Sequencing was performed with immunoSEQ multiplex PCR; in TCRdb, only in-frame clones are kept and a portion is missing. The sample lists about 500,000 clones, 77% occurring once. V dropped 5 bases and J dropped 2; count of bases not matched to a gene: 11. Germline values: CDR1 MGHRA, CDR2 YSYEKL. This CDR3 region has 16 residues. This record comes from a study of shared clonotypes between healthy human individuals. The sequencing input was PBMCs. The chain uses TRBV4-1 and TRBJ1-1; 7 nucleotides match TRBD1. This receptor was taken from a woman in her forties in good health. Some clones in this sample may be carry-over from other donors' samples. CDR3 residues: CASSSRQGSYNTEAFF. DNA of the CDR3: TGCGCCAGCAGCTCCCGACAGGGAAGTTATAACACTGAAGCTTTCTTT.